Below are 16 T cell receptor beta chains sequenced from a single sample in a study of beta chain features in type 1 diabetes. Investigators reverse transcribed all isolated RNA, so they sequenced expressed TCRB transcripts. Assay used: immunoSEQ multiplex PCR; TCRdb lists only in-frame clones, some missing. The data contain just over 600,000 clones, around 15% of them singletons. Sample: naive CD4+ T cells from blood. These receptor sequences come from a man in his late teens or twenties in good health.

This clone was counted many times. J is TRBJ2-1 and V is TRBV23-1; D may be TRBD2 (5 bases). TRBV23-1 is an ORF; its function is uncertain. The V and J ends lost 0 bases and 0 bases respectively, with 15 bases between them. This CDR3 is built from 18 residues. CDR3 sequence (DNA): TGCGCCAGCAGTCAATCGGGGAGACACTTGAGCTCCTACAATGAGCAGTTCTTC. Translation gives CASSQSGRHLSSYNEQFF.

This chain uses TRBV19 with TRBJ1-2, with 9 bases that match TRBD1. The CDR3 is made up of 13 amino acids. V lost 5 bases and J lost 4; bases outside the gene matches: 2. Germline CDR1 reads LNHDA; CDR2 reads SQIVND (reference sequence). This chain's CDR3 is CASSPGQGYGYTF. The CDR3 region has the DNA TGTGCCAGTAGTCCGGGACAGGGCTATGGCTACACCTTC.

This chain uses TRBV9 with TRBJ2-6; weak D call: TRBD1 (6 bases). V was clipped by 4 bases and J by 2 bases, with 22 bases between them. CDR1 is SGDLS, CDR2 YYNGEE, per germline. The CDR3 spans 19 residues. This chain's CDR3 is CASSPHLGTNSAGANVLTF. In DNA form, the CDR3 reads TGTGCCAGCAGCCCTCACCTCGGGACAAACTCGGCTGGGGCCAACGTCCTGACTTTC.

The rearrangement links TRBV30 to TRBJ1-1, with D unclear. The V end was cut by 7 bases, the J end by 2 bases, with 20 bases between. CDR3 length equals 15 residues. CDR1 GTSNPN and CDR2 SVGIG come from the germline V gene (reference sequence). The DNA of the CDR3 is TGTGCCTCTGTGCGTAGAGGACCCCCTAACACTGAAGCTTTCTTT. Residues: CASVRRGPPNTEAFF.

V usage is TRBV6-6 and J usage is TRBJ2-5, with TRBD1 identical over 11 bases. Germline CDR1 is MNHNY and CDR2 is SVGAGI (reference sequence). V shed 5 bases and J 5 bases; nucleotides not matched to a gene: 10. The CDR3 sequence is 16 residues long. The CDR3 nucleotides read TGTGCCAGCAGTCCCCATCCGGGACAGGGGGGGGAGACCCAGTACTTC. This sequence encodes CASSPHPGQGGETQYF.

The table lists this clone with a count of one. The chain has TRBV5-1 and TRBJ2-2; tentative D call: TRBD2 (5 bases). This CDR3 spans 15 amino acids. In germline, CDR1 is SGHRS, CDR2 YFSETQ. Between the trimmed V and J ends, which lost 3 bases and 5 bases, there was a span of 14 bases. The CDR3 coding sequence is TGCGCCAGCAGCTACGAGGGAGTCGGGACCGGGGAGCTGTTTTTT. Protein: CASSYEGVGTGELFF.

This clone was counted only a few times. Other DNA variants within this sample encode the same CDR3. The chain is built from TRBV15 and TRBJ2-7; TRBD1 is a possible D gene (5 bases). Germline V gene lookup returns CDR1 LNHNV and CDR2 YYDKDF (reference sequence). The CDR3 extends over 13 amino acids. Trimming shortened V by 0 bases and J by 6 bases, and 9 bases separated the two germline ends. The CDR3 is CATSRDVRGEQYF. CDR3 DNA: TGTGCCACCAGCAGAGACGTTAGGGGCGAGCAGTACTTC.

With respect to this clone: The same CDR3 is also encoded by other DNA sequences in this sample. The chain links TRBV7-2 to TRBJ2-7, with unresolved D. The V end was cut by 5 bases, the J end by 4 bases, with 6 bases between. CDR1 is SGHTA and CDR2 is FQGNSA in the germline V gene. The CDR3 extends over 11 amino acids. The CDR3 DNA reads TGTGCCAGCAGCCTGAGTTACGAGCAGTACTTC. It codes for CASSLSYEQYF.

This clone has just a few counts. V usage is TRBV10-3 and J usage is TRBJ1-2; maybe TRBD1 (5 bases). Trimming stripped 4 bases from V and 6 bases from J, with 15 bases between. There are 14 residues in the CDR3. Looked up from germline, CDR1 is ENHRY and CDR2 is SYGVKD. CDR3 sequence reads: CAISGGTGRDGYTF. CDR3 DNA sequence: TGTGCCATCAGTGGCGGGACGGGAAGGGATGGCTACACCTTC.

The J gene is TRBJ1-2, the V gene TRBV15, with TRBD1 as a possible D gene (5 bases). The CDR3 runs 16 residues. Germline V gives CDR1 LNHNV, CDR2 YYDKDF (reference sequence). Trimming stripped 0 bases from V and 4 bases from J, with 15 bases between. CDR3 bases: TGTGCCACCAGCAGAGATCGAGAGCCAGGGATCTATGGCTACACCTTC. Translated, it gives CATSRDREPGIYGYTF.

In its sample, this clone was seen many times. The genes are TRBV28 and TRBJ2-2; 8 positions match TRBD1. V gave up 6 bases and J gave up 6 bases; unmatched junction bases: 9. Germline V lookup: CDR1 MDHEN, CDR2 SYDVKM. The CDR3 loop spans 15 amino acids. The CDR3 region has the DNA TGTGCCAGCAGCCCGGGACAGGTTGGGGCCGGGGAGCTGTTTTTT. It encodes CASSPGQVGAGELFF.

The V gene is TRBV5-4, the J gene TRBJ1-2; possible D gene TRBD1, 6 bases. CDR1 SGHNT and CDR2 YYREEE come from the germline V gene (reference sequence). Trimming took off 3 bases at V and 7 bases at J, with 13 bases between the two ends. The CDR3 runs 13 residues. The CDR3 here is CASSSKGGSGYTF. The CDR3 DNA is TGTGCCAGCAGCTCCAAGGGGGGATCTGGCTACACCTTC. Drawing the rest from reference TRBV5-4 and TRBJ1-2, the complete variable domain is ETGVTQSPTHLIKTRGQQVTLRCSSQSGHNTVSWYQQALGQGPQFIFQYYREEENGRGNFPPRFSGLQFPNYSSELNVNALELDDSALYLCASSSKGGSGYTFGSGTRLTVV.

V usage is TRBV6-6 and J usage is TRBJ2-1, with 8 bases that match TRBD1. Germline V gene sequence: CDR1 MNHNY, CDR2 SVGAGI (reference sequence). V was pared by 6 bases and J by 7 bases, with 8 bases of the junction left unmatched. The CDR3 consists of 14 residues. The CDR3 DNA is TGTGCCAGCAGATACGACAGGGGATTAAATGAGCAGTTCTTC. It specifies CASRYDRGLNEQFF.

This chain links TRBV14 with TRBJ1-2; 8 nucleotides match TRBD1. The junction had 3 bases not matched to a gene; V was cut back by 5 bases and J by 4 bases. CDR1 is SGHDN, CDR2 FVKESK, per germline. There are 13 residues in the CDR3. CDR3 region: CASSIQGGYGYTF. In nucleotides, the CDR3 is TGTGCCAGCAGCATACAGGGGGGCTATGGCTACACCTTC.

V gene TRBV6-5 combines with J gene TRBJ2-7; maybe TRBD2 (6 bases). Germline CDR1 is MNHEY and CDR2 is SVGAGI. CDR3 size: 15 residues. Trimming took 0 bases from V and 2 from J, leaving 11 bases between them. The CDR3 nucleotides read TGTGCCAGCAGTTACTCCGGGGGATCGCCCTACGAGCAGTACTTC. It translates to CASSYSGGSPYEQYF.

This clone turned up a few times. The chain links TRBV9 to TRBJ2-7; TRBD1 matches 7 bases. CDR3 length: 14 residues. Losses at the gene ends were 4 bases for V and 3 bases for J; bases not matched to a gene: 7. Germline values: CDR1 SGDLS, CDR2 YYNGEE. CDR3: CASSTQGQNYEQYF. Here the CDR3 DNA reads TGTGCCAGCAGCACCCAGGGACAGAACTACGAGCAGTACTTC.